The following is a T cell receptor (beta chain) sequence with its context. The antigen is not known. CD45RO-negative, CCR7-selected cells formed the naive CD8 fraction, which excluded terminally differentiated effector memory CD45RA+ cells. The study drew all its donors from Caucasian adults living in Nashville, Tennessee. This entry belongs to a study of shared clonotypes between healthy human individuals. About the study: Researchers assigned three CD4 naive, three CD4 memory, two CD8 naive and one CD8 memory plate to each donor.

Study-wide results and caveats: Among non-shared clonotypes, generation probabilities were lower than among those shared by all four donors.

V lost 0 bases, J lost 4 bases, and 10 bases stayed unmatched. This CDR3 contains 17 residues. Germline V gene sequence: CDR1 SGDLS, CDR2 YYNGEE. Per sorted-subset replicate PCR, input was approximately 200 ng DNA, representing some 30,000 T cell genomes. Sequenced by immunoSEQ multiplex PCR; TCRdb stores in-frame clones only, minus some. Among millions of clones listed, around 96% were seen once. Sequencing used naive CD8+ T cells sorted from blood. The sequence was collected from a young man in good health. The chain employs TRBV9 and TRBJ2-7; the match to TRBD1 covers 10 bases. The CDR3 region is CASSVESHGTGVYEQYF. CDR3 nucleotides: TGTGCCAGCAGCGTAGAATCCCACGGGACAGGGGTGTACGAGCAGTACTTC.